This T cell receptor (beta chain) is from a study of neurological immune-mediated disorders. With 10-nucleotide random UMIs, 5'RACE was used to make the cDNA. MiXCR was run by TCRdb on the 5' RACE reads, yielding one entry per CDR3 protein. The table shows roughly 100,000 distinct CDR3 sequences, with roughly 4% occurring only once. CDR3 length: 15 amino acids. Trimming removed 6 bases from V and 1 base from J, with 15 bases in between. The germline CDR1 and CDR2 sequences are SGHTA and FQGNSA. Points from the study as a whole: Among 34 multiple sclerosis patients, phylogenetic grouping put the repertoires of 18 into a single related-CDR3 cluster, a possible signature. There was no clinical or MRI feature that was associated with the multiple sclerosis repertoire cluster. Whereas HTLV-1-associated myelopathy showed the most TCR clonal expansion, multiple sclerosis showed the least, with levels below those of healthy controls.

This clonotype was counted many times. Its antigen remains unidentified. Specimen: PBMCs. The chain recombines TRBV7-2 with TRBJ1-1, with D possibly TRBD1 on 6 matching bases. The sequence derives from a woman aged 18-30 years with multiple sclerosis. CDR3 nucleotides: TGTGCCAGCAGACCTACAGGGCCCACGAACACTGAAGCTTTCTTT. This codes for CASRPTGPTNTEAFF.